The 18 T cell receptor beta chains listed next were all sequenced from one sample in a study of shared clonotypes between healthy human individuals. The repertoire was sequenced with immunoSEQ multiplex PCR; TCRdb's copy has only in-frame clones and lacks some. Of 2 million to 2.5 million clones listed, under 97% are singletons. Sequencing was performed on naive CD4+ T cells sorted from blood. As to subset: CD45RA+ positively selected. These receptors were taken from a young man in good health.

The V and J genes are TRBV28 and TRBJ2-2; a possible D gene is TRBD1 (5 bases). This CDR3 has 15 residues. CDR1 is MDHEN and CDR2 is SYDVKM in the germline V gene. V shed 6 bases and J shed 2 bases, with 13 bases lying between them. The CDR3 sequence is CASRIGQVNTGELFF. DNA of the CDR3: TGTGCCAGCAGAATCGGACAAGTTAACACCGGGGAGCTGTTTTTT.

V and J are TRBV29-1 and TRBJ2-1; D unresolved. The CDR3 length is 13 residues. The germline V gene has CDR1 SQVTM and CDR2 ANQGSEA. Trimming left V 4 bases short and J 4 bases short, with 11 bases between. The CDR3 reads CSVVARDYNEQFF. Written as DNA, the CDR3 is TGCAGCGTTGTGGCTAGGGATTACAATGAGCAGTTCTTC.

V and J are TRBV5-1 and TRBJ1-3; TRBD1 is a possible D gene (5 bases). CDR1 and CDR2 from the germline V gene are SGHRS and YFSETQ. The CDR3 totals 15 residues. V was pared by 4 bases and J by 0 bases, with 11 bases between. The CDR3 DNA sequence: TGCGCCAGCAGCCACGAGGGGAGCTCTGGAAACACCATATATTTT. Amino acid sequence: CASSHEGSSGNTIYF.

This sequence joins TRBV11-2 and TRBJ2-5; the D call may be TRBD1 or TRBD2 (5 bases each). The CDR3 contains 14 residues. V lost 4 bases, J lost 1 base, and 10 bases lay in between. Germline CDR1 SGHAT, CDR2 FQNNGV. CDR3 residues: CASSSQGVQETQYF. The CDR3 DNA is TGTGCCAGCAGCTCCCAGGGAGTCCAAGAGACCCAGTACTTC.

The table lists this clone with a few counts. The chain links TRBV10-1 to TRBJ1-1; 8 bases line up with TRBD1. Trimming at V came to 4 bases and at J to 4 bases, leaving 5 bases not matched to a gene. The CDR3 has 14 amino acids. CDR1 and CDR2 (germline): WNHNN, SYGVQD (reference sequence). The CDR3 region has the DNA TGCGCCAGCAGTGCCCGGGACAGGCCCACTGAAGCTTTCTTT. Translated: CASSARDRPTEAFF.

The chain links TRBV4-3 to TRBJ1-1, with a possible D match to TRBD1 (6 bases). The CDR3 is made up of 19 amino acids. Trimming removed 1 base from V and 3 bases from J, with 24 bases in between. Germline CDR1 reads LGHNA; CDR2 reads YSLEER. The CDR3 DNA sequence: TGCGCCAGCAGCCAAGCTGGGGCGACAGGTGCTGGGCGAGACACTGAAGCTTTCTTT. Protein sequence: CASSQAGATGAGRDTEAFF.

The chain recombines TRBV7-2 with TRBJ2-1, with TRBD2 identical over 11 bases. This CDR3 contains 18 residues. CDR1 SGHTA and CDR2 FQGNSA come from the germline V gene. The trim removed 2 bases at V and 6 bases at J, leaving 12 bases unmatched. Here the CDR3 DNA reads TGTGCCAGCAGCTTATATACTCGGAGGCTAGCGGGAGGCAATGAGCAGTTCTTC. Its translation: CASSLYTRRLAGGNEQFF. Complete variable domain (other parts from reference TRBV7-2 and TRBJ2-1): GAGVSQSPSNKVTEKGKDVELRCDPISGHTALYWYRQSLGQGLEFLIYFQGNSAPDKSGLPSDRFSAERTGGSVSTLTIQRTQQEDSAVYLCASSLYTRRLAGGNEQFFGPGTRLTVL.

The V and J genes are TRBV6-5 and TRBJ2-7, with 8 bases fitting TRBD2. Germline CDR1 MNHEY, CDR2 SVGAGI. The CDR3 sequence is 14 residues long. V lost 6 bases and J lost 3; bases outside the gene matches: 7. The CDR3 loop is CASSYRGGNYEQYF. DNA for the CDR3: TGTGCCAGCAGCTACCGGGGGGGAAACTACGAGCAGTACTTC.

The V call is TRBV30, the J call TRBJ2-7; TRBD1 matches at 7 bases. Germline V lookup: CDR1 GTSNPN, CDR2 SVGIG (reference sequence). The trim removed 3 bases at V and 2 bases at J, leaving 7 bases unmatched. The length of the CDR3 is 14 residues. In DNA form, the CDR3 reads TGTGCCTGGAGCCAAGGGACAGTCCCCTACGAGCAGTACTTC. It translates to CAWSQGTVPYEQYF.

The chain is built from TRBV27 and TRBJ2-1; 10 positions agree with TRBD1. Looked up from germline, CDR1 is MNHEY and CDR2 is SMNVEV (reference sequence). J was trimmed by 7 bases and V by 3 bases; bases with no gene match: 6. This CDR3 has 15 amino acids. CDR3 residues: CASSLTGGKWNEQFF. CDR3 coding DNA: TGTGCCAGCAGTTTGACAGGGGGCAAATGGAATGAGCAGTTCTTC.

The rearrangement uses TRBV29-1 and TRBJ2-2; D might be TRBD1 or TRBD2, each matching 6 bases. The CDR3 has 12 residues. Germline values: CDR1 SQVTM, CDR2 ANQGSEA. The CDR3 reads CSGRGVTGELFF. CDR3 nucleotide sequence: TGCTCCGGAAGGGGGGTCACCGGGGAGCTGTTTTTT.

This clone was observed a single time. CDR3 protein: CASRIPGVPSNQPQHF. The DNA of the CDR3 is TGTGCCAGCAGGATTCCCGGGGTTCCTAGCAATCAGCCCCAGCATTTT. This rearrangement joins TRBV28 to TRBJ1-5; D unclear. The CDR3 runs to 16 residues. V shed 6 bases and J shed 0 bases, with 15 bases lying between them. Germline V lookup: CDR1 MDHEN, CDR2 SYDVKM.

Remarks on this clone: The same CDR3 can be traced to other DNA sequences in this sample. The chain recombines TRBV6-1 with TRBJ2-7, with D maybe TRBD2 (6 bases). The V gene lost 4 bases and the J gene lost 1 base, with 11 bases spanning the gap. This CDR3 has 14 residues. The germline CDR1 and CDR2 sequences are MNHNS and SASEGT. The CDR3: CASSVTSSSYEQYF. In DNA, the CDR3 is TGTGCCAGCAGTGTTACTAGCAGTTCCTACGAGCAGTACTTC.

The chain has TRBV6-5 and TRBJ1-2, with D unclear. V lost 0 bases and J 6 bases, leaving 8 bases between the germline ends. Germline-derived CDR1 and CDR2 are MNHEY and SVGAGI. The CDR3 totals 13 residues. For the CDR3, the DNA is TGTGCCAGCAGTTACTCGAGTGGGGATGGCTACACCTTC. It specifies CASSYSSGDGYTF.

V gene TRBV7-2 combines with J gene TRBJ2-3; D not resolved. V was shortened by 1 base and J by 6 bases, with 14 bases between the two germline ends. The CDR3 is 15 amino acids. The germline V gene encodes CDR1 SGHTA and CDR2 FQGNSA. The CDR3 here is CASSLVGGIRDTQYF. The CDR3 bases are TGTGCCAGCAGCTTAGTGGGCGGCATTCGGGATACGCAGTATTTT.

This clone has just one count. This rearrangement joins TRBV6-1 to TRBJ1-2; tentative D call: TRBD1 (5 bases). Per the germline V gene, CDR1 is MNHNS and CDR2 is SASEGT. V lost 3 bases and J lost 7, with 21 bases in between. The CDR3 runs to 16 residues. In nucleotides, the CDR3 is TGTGCCAGCAGTGAGATGCTGGAAATTGGGGCTAGTGGCTACACCTTC. This codes for CASSEMLEIGASGYTF.

The J gene is TRBJ2-4, the V gene TRBV6-1; TRBD1 might be the D (6 bases). Trimming pared 4 bases from V and 0 bases from J, leaving 13 bases between. Per germline, CDR1 MNHNS and CDR2 SASEGT. This CDR3 comprises 16 residues. The CDR3 loop reads CASSVGTLRAKNIQYF. CDR3 coding DNA: TGTGCCAGCAGTGTCGGGACACTCAGAGCCAAAAACATTCAGTACTTC.

The rearrangement uses TRBV30 and TRBJ2-7; D possibly uses TRBD1 or TRBD2 (7 bases each). Germline V gene sequence: CDR1 GTSNPN, CDR2 SVGIG (reference sequence). The CDR3 runs 19 residues. The V end was cut by 2 bases, the J end by 4 bases, with 30 bases between. CDR3 region: CAWSSSRVLQGEGRYEQYF. CDR3 in DNA: TGTGCCTGGAGTTCTTCGAGGGTCTTGCAGGGGGAGGGAAGGTACGAGCAGTACTTC.